Following are 8 T cell receptor beta chains from one sample sequenced in a study of spatial heterogeneity in lung cancer. General study results and limits: Tumor mutation count correlated with how many alpha and beta TCRs expanded intratumorally.

These receptors have no identified antigens. Documented time point: sample taken at primary tumor resection. MiXCR, run by TCRdb on the 5' RACE reads, gives a single entry per CDR3 protein. The table includes some 100,000 distinct CDR3 sequences, approximately 4.7% detected once. Sequencing was performed on lung tumor tissue, taken at surgery. The receptors were gathered from a male donor with early-stage non-small cell lung cancer.

The sample holds many counts of this clonotype. The chain uses TRBV11-2 and TRBJ1-3; D is ambiguous. The CDR3 length is 14 residues. V lost 0 bases, J lost 4 bases, and 7 bases lay in between. Germline CDR1 is SGHAT and CDR2 is FQNNGV. CDR3 DNA: TGTGCCAGCAGCTTAGAAAACGTGGGAAACACCATATATTTT. Its protein product is CASSLENVGNTIYF.

In its sample, this clonotype was seen many times. This rearrangement joins TRBV3-1 to TRBJ2-1, with 9 positions matching TRBD2. Germline V lookup: CDR1 LGHDT, CDR2 YNNKEL (reference sequence). Losses at the gene ends were 1 base for V and 4 bases for J; bases not matched to a gene: 5. The CDR3 has 16 amino acids. CDR3 nucleotides: TGTGCCAGCAGCCAAGGGGGACTAGCAGCTTACAATGAGCAGTTCTTC. Its protein is CASSQGGLAAYNEQFF.

This clonotype was counted at least ten times. V gene TRBV7-8 combines with J gene TRBJ2-2; D may be TRBD1 (6 bases). Trimming took 4 bases from V and 6 from J, leaving 15 bases between them. Germline V gene sequence: CDR1 SGHVS, CDR2 FQNEAQ. The CDR3 covers 15 residues. CDR3 nucleotide sequence: TGTGCCAGCAGCTCCTACTTCACAGGGTCCGGGGAGCTGTTTTTT. This translates into CASSSYFTGSGELFF.

This clonotype was recorded at least ten times. This rearrangement joins TRBV28 to TRBJ1-1; 7 bases line up with TRBD1. CDR1 and CDR2 from the germline V gene are MDHEN and SYDVKM. This CDR3 has 15 amino acids. Trimming cost V 5 bases and J 0 bases; bases outside gene matches: 6. CDR3: CASSLQGSMNTEAFF. CDR3 nucleotide sequence: TGTGCCAGCAGTCTACAGGGGAGCATGAACACTGAAGCTTTCTTT.

Many counts were recorded for this clonotype. The chain recombines TRBV11-2 with TRBJ2-1, with D possibly being TRBD2 (5 bases). The germline V and J ends were trimmed by 1 base and 9 bases, with 10 bases remaining between them. The germline V gene encodes CDR1 SGHAT and CDR2 FQNNGV. There are 13 residues in the CDR3. CDR3: CASSLGGSGEQFF. CDR3 DNA sequence: TGTGCCAGCAGCTTAGGAGGGAGTGGTGAGCAGTTCTTC.

The chain is built from TRBV5-4 and TRBJ2-1, with D perhaps matching TRBD1 (5 bases). This CDR3 region has 13 residues. Per germline, CDR1 SGHNT and CDR2 YYREEE (reference sequence). With 4 bases removed from V and 7 bases from J, the gap between germline ends came to 12 bases. The CDR3 region has the DNA TGTGCCAGCAGCCGCCCCCAGGGAAATGAGCAGTTCTTC. Residues: CASSRPQGNEQFF.

This clonotype was detected ten times or more. As DNA, the CDR3 is TGCGCCAGCAGCTTGGCCGGCACATACATCGCGAGCTCTGGAAACACCATATATTTT. This encodes CASSLAGTYIASSGNTIYF. The V gene is TRBV5-1, the J gene TRBJ1-3; D is unclear. The length of the CDR3 is 19 residues. Germline CDR1 and CDR2: SGHRS and YFSETQ. The V and J ends lost 0 bases and 0 bases respectively, with 19 bases between them.

This clonotype was counted many times. The chain joins TRBV3-1 to TRBJ1-1; 7 bases fit TRBD1. The CDR3 extends over 13 amino acids. V was clipped by 4 bases and J by 6 bases; unmatched bases: 5. Looked up from germline, CDR1 is LGHDT and CDR2 is YNNKEL (reference sequence). The CDR3 nucleotides are TGTGCCAGCAGCCCGACAGGGAGGGCTGAAGCTTTCTTT. It yields the protein CASSPTGRAEAFF.